This T cell receptor beta chain is drawn from a study of memory CD4+ T cells and cytomegalovirus serostatus. Study-wide findings and caveats: The CMV-associated TCR signature appears largely within the CD4+ memory repertoire.

Concerning this clone itself: Antigen specificity is unknown.

This CDR3 comprises 14 residues. Trimming cost V 6 bases and J 10 bases, with 22 bases left between them. Germline lookup yields CDR1 MDHEN and CDR2 SYDVKM. Using immunoSEQ multiplex PCR, the repertoire was profiled, and TCRdb retains in-frame clones only, with some absent. The sample yields tens of thousands of clones, around 79% seen once. Single viable CD3+CD4+CD8-CD45RO+ cells were sorted as the memory CD4+ T cells. Specimen: memory CD4+ T cells from blood. This chain connects TRBV28 to TRBJ2-7, with D perhaps matching TRBD1 (5 bases). This clonotype was obtained from an adult in good health and CMV-seropositive. The CDR3 DNA sequence: TGTGCCAGCAGCCCTCGGTGGGGCGAGAGGCACCAGTACTTC. Translation gives CASSPRWGERHQYF. Combining the CDR3 with reference TRBV28 and TRBJ2-7 gives the whole variable domain DVKVTQSSRYLVKRTGEKVFLECVQDMDHENMFWYRQDPGLGLRLIYFSYDVKMKEKGDIPEGYSVSREKKERFSLILESASTNQTSMYLCASSPRWGERHQYFGPGTRLTVT.